This T cell receptor beta chain is drawn from a study of OX40 agonist ivuxolimab in advanced cancers. TCRdb keeps only in-frame clones here, not all; method: immunoSEQ multiplex PCR. The sample shows 40,000 to 45,000 clones, about 79% of them seen only once. This clone was observed a few times. If patients had autoimmune disease history or systemic immunosuppression, they were excluded. The clonotype comes from an adult with an advanced solid tumor such as melanoma, head and neck, liver or kidney cancer. The source material was CD4+ or CD8+ T cells sorted from blood, sampled in a trial of the OX40 agonist ivuxolimab.

The CDR3 region has the DNA TGTGCCAGCAGCCTCTGGGGGGGGCAAGAGACCCAGTACTTC. Translated, it gives CASSLWGGQETQYF. This rearrangement joins TRBV9 to TRBJ2-5, with TRBD2 matching over 7 bases. Trimming cost V 4 bases and J 2 bases; bases outside gene matches: 5. This CDR3 has 14 residues. The germline V gene encodes CDR1 SGDLS and CDR2 YYNGEE.